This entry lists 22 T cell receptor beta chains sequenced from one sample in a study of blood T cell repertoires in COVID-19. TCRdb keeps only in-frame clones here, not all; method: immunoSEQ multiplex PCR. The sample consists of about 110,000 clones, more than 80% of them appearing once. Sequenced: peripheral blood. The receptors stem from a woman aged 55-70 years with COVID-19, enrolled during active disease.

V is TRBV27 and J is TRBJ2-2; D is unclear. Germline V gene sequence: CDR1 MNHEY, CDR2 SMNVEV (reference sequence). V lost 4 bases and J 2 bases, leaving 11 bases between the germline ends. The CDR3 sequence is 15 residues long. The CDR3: CASSWSMPNTGELFF. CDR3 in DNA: TGTGCCAGCAGTTGGAGCATGCCTAACACCGGGGAGCTGTTTTTT.

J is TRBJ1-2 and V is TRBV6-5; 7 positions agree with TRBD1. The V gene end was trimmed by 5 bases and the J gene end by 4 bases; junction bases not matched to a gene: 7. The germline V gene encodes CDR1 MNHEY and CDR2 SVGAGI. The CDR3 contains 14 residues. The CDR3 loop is CASSQSRGTYGYTF. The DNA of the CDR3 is TGTGCCAGCAGTCAAAGCAGGGGGACCTATGGCTACACCTTC.

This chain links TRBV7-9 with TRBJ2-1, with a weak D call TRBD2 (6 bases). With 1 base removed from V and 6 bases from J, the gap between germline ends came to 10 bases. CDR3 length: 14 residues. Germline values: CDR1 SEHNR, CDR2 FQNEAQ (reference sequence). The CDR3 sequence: CASSLGLVLNEQFF. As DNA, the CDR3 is TGTGCCAGCAGCTTAGGACTAGTTCTCAATGAGCAGTTCTTC.

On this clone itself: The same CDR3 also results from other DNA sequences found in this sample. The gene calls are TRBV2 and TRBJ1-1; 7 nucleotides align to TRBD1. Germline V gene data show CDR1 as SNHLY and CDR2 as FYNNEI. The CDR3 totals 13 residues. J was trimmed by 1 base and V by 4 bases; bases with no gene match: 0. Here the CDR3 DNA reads TGTGCCAGCAGTGGACAGGGGAACACTGAAGCTTTCTTT. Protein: CASSGQGNTEAFF.

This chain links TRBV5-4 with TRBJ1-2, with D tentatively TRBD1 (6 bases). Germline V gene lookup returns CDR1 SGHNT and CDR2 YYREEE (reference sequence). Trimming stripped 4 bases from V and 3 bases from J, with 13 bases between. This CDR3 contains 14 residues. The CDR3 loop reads CASSVGQTDYGYTF. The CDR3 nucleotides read TGTGCCAGCAGCGTCGGACAGACTGACTATGGCTACACCTTC.

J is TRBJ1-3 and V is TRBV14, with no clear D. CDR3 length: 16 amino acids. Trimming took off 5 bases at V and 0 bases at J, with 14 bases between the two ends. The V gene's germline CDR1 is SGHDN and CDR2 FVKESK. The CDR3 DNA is TGTGCCAGCAGCTATAGAAGACTGAGCTCTGGAAACACCATATATTTT. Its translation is CASSYRRLSSGNTIYF.

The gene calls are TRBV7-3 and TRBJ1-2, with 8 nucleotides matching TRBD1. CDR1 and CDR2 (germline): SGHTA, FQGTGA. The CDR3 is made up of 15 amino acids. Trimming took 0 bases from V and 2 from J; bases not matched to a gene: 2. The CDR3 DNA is TGTGCCAGCAGCTTAACGGGACAGGAGAACTATGGCTACACCTTC. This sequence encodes CASSLTGQENYGYTF.

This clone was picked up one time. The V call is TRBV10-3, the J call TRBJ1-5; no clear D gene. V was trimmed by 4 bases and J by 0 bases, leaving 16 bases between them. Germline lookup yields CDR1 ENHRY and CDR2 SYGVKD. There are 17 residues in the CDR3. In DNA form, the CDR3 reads TGTGCCATCAGTGCGAAACCCGGCGGATATAGCAATCAGCCCCAGCATTTT. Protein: CAISAKPGGYSNQPQHF.

This chain's CDR3 is CASSKGQPNNEQFF. CDR3 in DNA: TGTGCCAGCAGTAAGGGACAGCCCAACAATGAGCAGTTCTTC. The rearrangement uses TRBV6-5 and TRBJ2-1; 7 bases align to TRBD1. The germline CDR1 and CDR2 sequences are MNHEY and SVGAGI. The CDR3 contains 14 residues. The V segment lost 5 bases and the J segment 5 bases; nucleotides outside the gene matches: 6.

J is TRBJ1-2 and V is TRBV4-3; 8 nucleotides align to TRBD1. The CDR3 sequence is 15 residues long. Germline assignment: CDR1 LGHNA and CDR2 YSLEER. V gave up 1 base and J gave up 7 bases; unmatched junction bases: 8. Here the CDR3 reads CASSQGGAGGSGYTF. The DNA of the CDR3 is TGCGCCAGCAGCCAAGGGGGGGCAGGGGGCTCTGGCTACACCTTC.

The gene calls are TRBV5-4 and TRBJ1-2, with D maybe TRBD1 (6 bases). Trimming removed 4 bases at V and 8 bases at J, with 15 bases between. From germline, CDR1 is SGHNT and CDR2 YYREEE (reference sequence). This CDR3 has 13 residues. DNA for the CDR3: TGTGCCAGCAGCACCTACAGGGAGGGAGGCTACACCTTC. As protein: CASSTYREGGYTF. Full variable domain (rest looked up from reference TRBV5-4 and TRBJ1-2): ETGVTQSPTHLIKTRGQQVTLRCSSQSGHNTVSWYQQALGQGPQFIFQYYREEENGRGNFPPRFSGLQFPNYSSELNVNALELDDSALYLCASSTYREGGYTFGSGTRLTVV.

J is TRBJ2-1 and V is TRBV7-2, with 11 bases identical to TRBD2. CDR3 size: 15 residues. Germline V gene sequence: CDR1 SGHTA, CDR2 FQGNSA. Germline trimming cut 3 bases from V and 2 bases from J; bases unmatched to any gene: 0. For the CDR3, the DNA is TGTGCCAGCAGCTTTAGCGGGGGGGCCTACAATGAGCAGTTCTTC. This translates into CASSFSGGAYNEQFF.

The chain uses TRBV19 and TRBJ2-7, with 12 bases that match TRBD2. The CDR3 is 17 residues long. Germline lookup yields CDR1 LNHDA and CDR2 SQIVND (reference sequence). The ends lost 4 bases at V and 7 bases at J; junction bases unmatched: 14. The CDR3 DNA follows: TGTGCCAGTAGTACCTCTATAGGACTAGCGGGGCAACTGGAGCAGTACTTC. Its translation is CASSTSIGLAGQLEQYF.

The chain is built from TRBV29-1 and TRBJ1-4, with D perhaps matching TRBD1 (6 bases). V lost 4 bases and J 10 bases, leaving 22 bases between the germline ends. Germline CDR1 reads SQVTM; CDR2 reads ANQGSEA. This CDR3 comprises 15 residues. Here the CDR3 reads CSVASVTGGDGKLFF. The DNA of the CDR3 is TGCAGCGTTGCCTCGGTGACAGGCGGTGATGGAAAACTGTTTTTT.

The CDR3 DNA follows: TGTGCCAGCAGGTTGACAGGGGGCAATCAGCCCCAGCATTTT. This codes for CASRLTGGNQPQHF. The chain links TRBV27 to TRBJ1-5; 8 nucleotides line up with TRBD1. Germline-derived CDR1 and CDR2 are MNHEY and SMNVEV (reference sequence). The junction had 3 bases not matched to a gene; V was cut back by 6 bases and J by 2 bases. The CDR3 totals 14 residues.

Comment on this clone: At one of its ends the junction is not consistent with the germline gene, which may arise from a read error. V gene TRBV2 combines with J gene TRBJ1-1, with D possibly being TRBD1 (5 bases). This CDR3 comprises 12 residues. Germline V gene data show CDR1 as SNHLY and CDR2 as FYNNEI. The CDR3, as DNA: TGTGCCAGCACCCGCGGGACGGACGTGAACCCCTTT. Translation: CASTRGTDVNPF.

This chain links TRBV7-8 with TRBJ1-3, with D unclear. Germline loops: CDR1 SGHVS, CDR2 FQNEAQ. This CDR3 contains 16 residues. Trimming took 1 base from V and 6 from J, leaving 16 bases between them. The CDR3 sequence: CASSLGFGGVENTIYF. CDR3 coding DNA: TGTGCCAGCAGCTTAGGCTTCGGCGGTGTAGAAAACACCATATATTTT.

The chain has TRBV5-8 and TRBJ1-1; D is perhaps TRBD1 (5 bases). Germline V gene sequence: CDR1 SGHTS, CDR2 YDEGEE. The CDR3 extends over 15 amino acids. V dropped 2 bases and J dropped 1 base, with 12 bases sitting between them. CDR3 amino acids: CASSFSDSPNTEAFF. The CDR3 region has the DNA TGTGCCAGCAGCTTCTCCGACAGCCCGAACACTGAAGCTTTCTTT.

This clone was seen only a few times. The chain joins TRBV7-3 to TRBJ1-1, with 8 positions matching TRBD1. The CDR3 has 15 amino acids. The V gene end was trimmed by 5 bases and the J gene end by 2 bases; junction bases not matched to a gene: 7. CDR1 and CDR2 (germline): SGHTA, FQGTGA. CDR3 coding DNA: TGTGCCAGCAGCCAGACCGGGACAGGTAACACTGAAGCTTTCTTT. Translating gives CASSQTGTGNTEAFF.

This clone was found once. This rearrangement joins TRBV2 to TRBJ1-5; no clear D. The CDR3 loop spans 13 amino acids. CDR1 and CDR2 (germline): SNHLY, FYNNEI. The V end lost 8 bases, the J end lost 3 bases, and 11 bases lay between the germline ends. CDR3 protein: CASEGQLNQPQHF. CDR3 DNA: TGTGCCAGCGAGGGCCAACTCAATCAGCCCCAGCATTTT.

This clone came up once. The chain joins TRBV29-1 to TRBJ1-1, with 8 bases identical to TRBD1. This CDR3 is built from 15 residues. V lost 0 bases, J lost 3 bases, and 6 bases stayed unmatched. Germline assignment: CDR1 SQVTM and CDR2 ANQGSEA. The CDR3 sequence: CSVEEQGVGDTEAFF. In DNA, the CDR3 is TGCAGCGTTGAAGAACAGGGGGTGGGGGACACTGAAGCTTTCTTT.

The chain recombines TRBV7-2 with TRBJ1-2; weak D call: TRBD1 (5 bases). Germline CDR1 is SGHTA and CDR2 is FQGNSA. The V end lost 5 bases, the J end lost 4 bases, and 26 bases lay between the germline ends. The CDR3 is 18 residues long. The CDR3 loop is CASSPAVWTSGEGYGYTF. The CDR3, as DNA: TGTGCCAGCAGCCCGGCTGTTTGGACCTCGGGGGAGGGCTATGGCTACACCTTC.